Below, 14 T cell receptor beta chains from the same sample are listed, as sequenced in a study of T-cell reconstitution after alpha-beta-depleted transplantation in children. Library preparation (for TCRbeta) was performed with unique molecular identifiers. TCRdb processed the PCR reads anew with MiXCR; each CDR3 protein has one entry. The table lists some 300,000 distinct CDR3 sequences, about 9.5% of them singletons. The sequenced sample was PBMCs, obtained before TCRalphabeta/CD19-depleted stem cell transplant. These receptors came from a boy under two years old with acute myeloid leukemia, due to receive a stem cell transplant.

This clonotype was found many times. The chain combines TRBV19 with TRBJ2-7; 7 nucleotides align to TRBD1. Germline V gives CDR1 LNHDA, CDR2 SQIVND (reference sequence). The junction had 10 bases not matched to a gene; V was cut back by 4 bases and J by 1 base. This CDR3 is 16 amino acids long. The CDR3 DNA reads as TGTGCCAGTAGTACTGCCCCCGGGACAGTGTCCTACGAGCAGTACTTC. Translation gives CASSTAPGTVSYEQYF. Complete variable domain (other parts from reference TRBV19 and TRBJ2-7): DGGITQSPKYLFRKEGQNVTLSCEQNLNHDAMYWYRQDPGQGLRLIYYSQIVNDFQKGDIAEGYSVSREKKESFPLTVTSAQKNPTAFYLCASSTAPGTVSYEQYFGPGTRLTVT.

This clonotype was recorded at least ten times. The chain links TRBV11-1 to TRBJ2-3; possibly TRBD1 or TRBD2 for D (5 bases each). V was pared by 5 bases and J by 0 bases, with 21 bases between. The CDR3 runs to 18 residues. Germline V gene data show CDR1 as SGHAT and CDR2 as FQDESV (reference sequence). The CDR3 nucleotides are TGTGCCAGCAGCGACGGACTTGGGGCACTAACTAGCACAGATACGCAGTATTTT. This translates into CASSDGLGALTSTDTQYF.

This clonotype has ten or more counts. The J gene is TRBJ2-4, the V gene TRBV5-1; 9 nucleotides align to TRBD1. V gave up 4 bases and J gave up 9 bases; unmatched junction bases: 8. The CDR3 is 14 residues long. The V gene's germline CDR1 is SGHRS and CDR2 YFSETQ. CDR3 nucleotides: TGCGCCAGCAGCACCGGGACAGGGACTGCCATTCAGTACTTC. Its translation: CASSTGTGTAIQYF.

At least ten counts were recorded for this clonotype. V is TRBV2 and J is TRBJ1-1; D remains unclear. V was clipped by 1 base and J by 6 bases, with 9 bases between them. CDR1 is SNHLY, CDR2 FYNNEI, per germline. The CDR3 has 13 amino acids. CDR3 in amino acids: CASSEVRVSEAFF. CDR3 nucleotide sequence: TGTGCCAGCAGTGAAGTACGGGTTTCTGAAGCTTTCTTT. Looking up the rest from reference TRBV2 and TRBJ1-1 gives the full variable domain: EPEVTQTPSHQVTQMGQEVILRCVPISNHLYFYWYRQILGQKVEFLVSFYNNEISEKSEIFDDQFSVERPDGSNFTLKIRSTKLEDSAMYFCASSEVRVSEAFFGQGTRLTVV.

This clonotype was detected ten times or more. The chain uses TRBV28 and TRBJ1-2; D uncertain. The CDR3 loop spans 12 amino acids. CDR1 and CDR2 (germline): MDHEN, SYDVKM. V was clipped by 6 bases and J by 5 bases, with 10 bases between them. CDR3 amino acids: CASRKGLYGYTF. CDR3 nucleotides: TGTGCCAGCAGAAAGGGCCTTTATGGCTACACCTTC.

This sequence joins TRBV13 and TRBJ2-7; possibly TRBD1 or TRBD2 for D (5 bases each). The V end was cut by 3 bases, the J end by 3 bases, with 12 bases between. CDR1 is PRHDT, CDR2 FYEKMQ, per germline (reference sequence). This CDR3 comprises 14 residues. The CDR3 DNA is TGTGCCAGCAGCTTGGGGGACCTCGACTACGAGCAGTACTTC. Translation gives CASSLGDLDYEQYF.

The sample holds many counts of this clonotype. The CDR3 DNA sequence: TGTGCCAGCAGTTACAGGGGTGGCTACGAGCAGTACTTC. Its translation is CASSYRGGYEQYF. The chain has TRBV6-6 and TRBJ2-7; possibly TRBD1 for D (5 bases). The CDR3 has 13 amino acids. The germline V gene encodes CDR1 MNHNY and CDR2 SVGAGI (reference sequence). V lost 2 bases, J lost 3 bases, and 8 bases lay in between.

This clonotype showed up many times. J is TRBJ1-1 and V is TRBV5-1; D gene uncertain. The germline gives CDR1 SGHRS, CDR2 YFSETQ. This CDR3 has 14 amino acids. Trimming cost V 2 bases and J 1 base, with 9 bases left between them. CDR3: CASSFFRENTEAFF. The CDR3, as DNA: TGCGCCAGCAGCTTCTTCCGAGAGAACACTGAAGCTTTCTTT.

This clonotype was observed at least ten times. The missing conserved phenylalanine or tryptophan at the end of this CDR3 makes a read error likely. V is TRBV27 and J is TRBJ2-1; 15 bases map to TRBD2. Germline CDR1 MNHEY, CDR2 SMNVEV (reference sequence). J gave up 9 bases and V 7 bases, and 10 bases lay outside the gene matches. This CDR3 region has 16 residues. In DNA form, the CDR3 reads TGTGCCAGCAACCTCAGGACTAGCGGGAGGGCGGGTGAGCAGTTCTTG. It specifies CASNLRTSGRAGEQFL.

This clonotype came up many times. The chain links TRBV7-3 to TRBJ2-5, with TRBD1 matching over 8 bases. The CDR3 is 14 residues long. V lost 5 bases, J lost 7 bases, and 9 bases stayed unmatched. The V gene's germline CDR1 is SGHTA and CDR2 FQGTGA. The CDR3 sequence is CASSPGQGIGTQYF. The DNA of the CDR3 is TGTGCCAGCAGCCCTGGACAGGGTATTGGGACCCAGTACTTC.

This clonotype was seen ten or more times. Sequence at one end of the junction differs from germline and may be a read error. In DNA form, the CDR3 reads TGTGCCAGCAGCCTAGCGGGTAGGGCAGTTATTTCCTACGAGCAGTACTTC. Protein product: CASSLAGRAVISYEQYF. The chain recombines TRBV7-2 with TRBJ2-7; the match to TRBD2 covers 8 bases. The CDR3 covers 17 residues. CDR1 and CDR2 from the germline V gene are SGHTA and FQGNSA.

In the case of this clonotype: A read error may explain this, as a much larger clone is one base away. This chain joins TRBV7-2 and TRBJ2-7; no clear D gene. The CDR3 spans 14 residues. Germline V gene sequence: CDR1 SGHTA, CDR2 FQGNSA. V was shortened by 3 bases and J by 4 bases, with 13 bases between the two germline ends. The CDR3, as DNA: TGTGCCAGCAGCTTCAGCCGGGTCCTTTACGAGCAGTACTTC. This translates into CASSFSRVLYEQYF. The full variable domain, its missing parts supplied by reference TRBV7-2 and TRBJ2-7, is GAGVSQSPSNKVTEKGKDVELRCDPISGHTALYWYRQSLGQGLEFLIYFQGNSAPDKSGLPSDRFSAERTGGSVSTLTIQRTQQEDSAVYLCASSFSRVLYEQYFGPGTRLTVT.

This clonotype was found many times. This sequence joins TRBV5-1 and TRBJ2-7; 8 bases align to TRBD1. The CDR3 has 14 amino acids. J gave up 7 bases and V 4 bases, and 10 bases lay outside the gene matches. Germline loops: CDR1 SGHRS, CDR2 YFSETQ. The CDR3 DNA sequence: TGCGCCAGCAGCACGGACAGGGTAATTCAGGAGCAGTACTTC. It yields the protein CASSTDRVIQEQYF.

This clonotype came up a few times. CDR3 coding DNA: TGTGCCAGCAGCTTACCGACAGGGGGCAACTATGGCTACACCTTC. Protein product: CASSLPTGGNYGYTF. V gene TRBV7-8 combines with J gene TRBJ1-2; 10 bases line up with TRBD1. CDR3 length: 15 residues. The V segment lost 2 bases and the J segment 2 bases; nucleotides outside the gene matches: 2. CDR1 SGHVS and CDR2 FQNEAQ come from the germline V gene.